These 4 T cell receptor beta chains came from one sample sequenced in a study of identifying expanded T cells in peripheral blood. Clones were read by immunoSEQ multiplex PCR, and TCRdb kept only the in-frame ones, dropping some. The sample has over 100,000 clones, around 90% seen once. Material: blood. These receptors were taken from a person aged 18-70 years in good health.

The V call is TRBV11-3, the J call TRBJ2-7, with TRBD2 matching 10 bases. J was trimmed by 5 bases and V by 2 bases; bases with no gene match: 3. CDR3 length: 14 residues. The germline V gene has CDR1 SGHNT and CDR2 YENEEA. The CDR3 sequence is CASSLRGLAHEQYF. For the CDR3, the DNA is TGTGCCAGCAGCTTACGGGGACTAGCGCACGAGCAGTACTTC.

Remarks on this clone: No DNA is shown, since the ends of the CDR3 on it are uncertain; the CDR3 is the one TCRdb lists. CDR3 residues: CAIGADNYGCTF. This chain uses TRBV6-5 with TRBJ1-2. The CDR3 is 12 amino acids in total, end residues counted. CDR1 and CDR2 from the germline V gene are MNHEY and SVGAGI.

This clone was found many times. This rearrangement joins TRBV5-5 to TRBJ2-7; possibly TRBD2 for D (6 bases). This CDR3 is built from 14 residues. Deletions cut 4 bases from V and 2 bases from J, with 13 bases between. CDR1 and CDR2 (germline): SGHKS, YYEKEE (reference sequence). CDR3 sequence reads: CASSLLWGAYEQYF. Here the CDR3 DNA reads TGTGCCAGCAGCCTCCTTTGGGGGGCCTACGAGCAGTACTTC. The whole variable domain, filled in from reference TRBV5-5 and TRBJ2-7, reads DAGVTQSPTHLIKTRGQQVTLRCSPISGHKSVSWYQQVLGQGPQFIFQYYEKEERGRGNFPDRFSARQFPNYSSELNVNALLLGDSALYLCASSLLWGAYEQYFGPGTRLTVT.

CDR3: CASSESTSGENIQYF. The CDR3 bases are TGTGCCAGCAGTGAATCGACTAGCGGGGAAAACATTCAGTACTTC. This rearrangement joins TRBV6-4 to TRBJ2-4; 11 nucleotides match TRBD2. In germline, CDR1 is MRHNA, CDR2 SNTAGT. The trim removed 3 bases at V and 5 bases at J, leaving 3 bases unmatched. This CDR3 is built from 15 residues.